The 15 T cell receptor beta chains in this list originate from one sample, sequenced in a study of cytomegalovirus exposure and HLA in healthy donors. This PCR relied on a set of 60 Vbeta primers and 13 Jbeta primers. Assay used: immunoSEQ multiplex PCR; TCRdb lists only in-frame clones, some missing. Here the sample spans some 150,000 clones, approximately 80% being singletons. The specimen sequenced was PBMCs. Receptors originate from a man in his thirties or forties in good health and CMV-seropositive.

This chain joins TRBV7-9 and TRBJ1-2; 8 nucleotides match TRBD1. From germline, CDR1 is SEHNR and CDR2 FQNEAQ (reference sequence). This CDR3 is 15 amino acids long. V was clipped by 1 base and J by 4 bases; unmatched bases: 5. CDR3 DNA: TGTGCCAGCAGCTTAGGGGGACAGGTCCTCTATGGCTACACCTTC. It encodes CASSLGGQVLYGYTF.

This clone has a handful of counts. The chain recombines TRBV4-1 with TRBJ1-2; D is perhaps TRBD1 (5 bases). CDR3 length: 15 amino acids. Trimming cost V 2 bases and J 2 bases, with 12 bases left between them. Per germline, CDR1 MGHRA and CDR2 YSYEKL. This CDR3 is CASSQTGIGNYGYTF. The DNA for the CDR3 is TGCGCCAGCAGCCAAACAGGCATAGGGAACTATGGCTACACCTTC.

The V gene is TRBV28, the J gene TRBJ2-7; TRBD2 is a possible D gene (5 bases). The V gene lost 9 bases and the J gene lost 1 base, with 10 bases spanning the gap. CDR1 MDHEN and CDR2 SYDVKM come from the germline V gene. The CDR3 totals 12 residues. The CDR3 DNA sequence: TGTGCCAGTTCGGAGGTATCCTACGAGCAGTACTTC. Its protein product is CASSEVSYEQYF.

This clone was seen a handful of times. V usage is TRBV6-5 and J usage is TRBJ1-3; 9 bases match TRBD1. After removal of 2 bases from V and 2 bases from J, the junction contained 4 bases not matched to a gene. There are 16 residues in the CDR3. Germline CDR1 MNHEY, CDR2 SVGAGI. CDR3 sequence: CASSYLNRGPGNTIYF. CDR3 nucleotides: TGTGCCAGCAGTTACCTGAACAGGGGGCCTGGAAACACCATATATTTT.

The chain combines TRBV19 with TRBJ1-2; D possibly corresponds to TRBD1 (5 bases). From germline, CDR1 is LNHDA and CDR2 SQIVND (reference sequence). CDR3 length: 10 residues. The CDR3 here is CVRGGRGYTF. CDR3 nucleotides: TGTGTGCGGGGGGGTCGTGGCTACACCTTC.

The J gene is TRBJ1-6, the V gene TRBV5-1; D is uncertain. The ends were cut back, 0 bases at V and 7 bases at J, with 11 bases in the middle. The CDR3 covers 15 residues. The germline gives CDR1 SGHRS, CDR2 YFSETQ. The chain's CDR3 is CASSLDPGENSPLHF. The CDR3 region has the DNA TGCGCCAGCAGCTTGGATCCAGGTGAAAATTCACCCCTCCACTTT. The entire variable domain, with the rest obtained from reference TRBV5-1 and TRBJ1-6, is as follows: KAGVTQTPRYLIKTRGQQVTLSCSPISGHRSVSWYQQTPGQGLQFLFEYFSETQRNKGNFPGRFSGRQFSNSRSEMNVSTLELGDSALYLCASSLDPGENSPLHFGNGTRLTVT.

This sequence joins TRBV7-3 and TRBJ2-3; D unresolved. V dropped 4 bases and J dropped 0 bases, with 11 bases sitting between them. From germline, CDR1 is SGHTA and CDR2 FQGTGA. The CDR3 totals 15 residues. This chain's CDR3 is CASSSPEASTDTQYF. CDR3 DNA sequence: TGTGCCAGCAGCTCCCCGGAAGCGAGCACAGATACGCAGTATTTT.

Written as DNA, the CDR3 is TGTGCCAGTAGTATACGGAACACTGAAGCTTTCTTT. Its protein is CASSIRNTEAFF. The chain employs TRBV19 and TRBJ1-1; D uncertain. CDR1 LNHDA and CDR2 SQIVND come from the germline V gene (reference sequence). The CDR3 contains 12 residues. Trimming stripped 2 bases from V and 1 base from J, with 2 bases between. The full variable domain, completed using reference TRBV19 and TRBJ1-1, is DGGITQSPKYLFRKEGQNVTLSCEQNLNHDAMYWYRQDPGQGLRLIYYSQIVNDFQKGDIAEGYSVSREKKESFPLTVTSAQKNPTAFYLCASSIRNTEAFFGQGTRLTVV.

CDR3 sequence: CASSFLYEQYF. In DNA form, the CDR3 reads TGTGCCAGCAGTTTCCTTTACGAGCAGTACTTC. The V and J genes are TRBV7-2 and TRBJ2-7; D remains ambiguous. V was clipped by 6 bases and J by 4 bases, with 7 bases between them. CDR3 length equals 11 residues. The germline V gene has CDR1 SGHTA and CDR2 FQGNSA.

The chain is built from TRBV7-8 and TRBJ1-1; D is uncertain. V lost 5 bases and J lost 1, with 5 bases in between. This CDR3 contains 12 residues. The V gene's germline CDR1 is SGHVS and CDR2 FQNEAQ. The CDR3 nucleotides are TGTGCCAGCAGCACTAGGAACACTGAAGCTTTCTTT. Translation: CASSTRNTEAFF.

This clone appeared a few times. The chain has TRBV7-9 and TRBJ2-3; D is perhaps TRBD2 (5 bases). This CDR3 is built from 15 residues. V was clipped by 5 bases and J by 7 bases, with 19 bases between them. CDR1 is SEHNR and CDR2 is FQNEAQ in the germline V gene (reference sequence). CDR3 DNA sequence: TGTGCCAGCAGCCTACCGGGGTCCTCTACGAATACGCAGTATTTT. The encoded protein is CASSLPGSSTNTQYF. The full variable domain, rest sourced from reference TRBV7-9 and TRBJ2-3, is DTGVSQNPRHKITKRGQNVTFRCDPISEHNRLYWYRQTLGQGPEFLTYFQNEAQLEKSRLLSDRFSAERPKGSFSTLEIQRTEQGDSAMYLCASSLPGSSTNTQYFGPGTRLTVL.

V is TRBV9 and J is TRBJ2-2, with TRBD1 matching 10 bases. Germline lookup yields CDR1 SGDLS and CDR2 YYNGEE. This CDR3 spans 14 amino acids. The V and J ends lost 2 bases and 6 bases, in that order; junction bases with no gene match: 1. The CDR3 reads CASSVGQGAGELFF. The CDR3 DNA reads as TGTGCCAGCAGCGTCGGACAGGGGGCCGGGGAGCTGTTTTTT.

The chain carries TRBV29-1 and TRBJ2-7; TRBD1 agrees at 9 bases. This CDR3 comprises 15 residues. With V trimmed by 6 bases and J by 5 bases, 14 bases remained unmatched. In germline, CDR1 is SQVTM, CDR2 ANQGSEA. CDR3 DNA sequence: TGCAGCGTGAGTCAACCGGGACAGGGCGGGGACGAGCAGTACTTC. It translates to CSVSQPGQGGDEQYF.

The rearrangement links TRBV30 to TRBJ1-1; no clear D gene. Germline lookup yields CDR1 GTSNPN and CDR2 SVGIG (reference sequence). Trimming left V 3 bases short and J 1 base short, with 15 bases between. The CDR3 runs to 15 residues. The CDR3 spells CAWREGGFANTEAFF. The CDR3 region has the DNA TGTGCCTGGAGGGAAGGAGGCTTTGCGAACACTGAAGCTTTCTTT.

This clone appeared once. V and J are TRBV7-9 and TRBJ2-3; maybe TRBD2 (6 bases). This CDR3 is 17 amino acids long. Germline lookup yields CDR1 SEHNR and CDR2 FQNEAQ (reference sequence). Trimming shortened V by 5 bases and J by 3 bases, and 21 bases separated the two germline ends. Here the CDR3 reads CASSPQGLLPLTDTQYF. The CDR3 DNA sequence: TGTGCCAGCAGCCCCCAGGGACTCCTCCCTTTGACAGATACGCAGTATTTT.